Following are 23 T cell receptor beta chains from one sample sequenced in a study of T cells after yellow fever vaccination. TCRdb re-called the 5' RACE reads through MiXCR, storing one row per CDR3 protein. The sample consists of some 390,000 distinct CDR3 sequences, around 20% of them appearing once. Sequenced material: PBMCs, taken before the yellow fever booster vaccination. The receptors come from a man aged 18 to 29 who received the YFV17D yellow fever vaccine.

V is TRBV4-3 and J is TRBJ2-1, with 8 bases lining up with TRBD1. With V trimmed by 4 bases and J by 5 bases, 7 bases remained unmatched. Germline V CDR1 and CDR2: LGHNA, YSLEER. The CDR3 is 15 residues long. The chain's CDR3 is CASSLRDRRDNEQFF. The CDR3 bases are TGCGCCAGCAGCCTCCGGGACAGGCGAGACAATGAGCAGTTCTTC.

This clonotype has just a few counts. The J gene is TRBJ1-1, the V gene TRBV4-3; 9 bases are a match to TRBD1. This CDR3 is built from 15 residues. Looked up from germline, CDR1 is LGHNA and CDR2 is YSLEER. The trim removed 4 bases at V and 2 bases at J, leaving 5 bases unmatched. The CDR3 reads CASSRGQGYNTEAFF. The CDR3 bases are TGCGCCAGCAGCCGAGGACAGGGGTATAACACTGAAGCTTTCTTT.

This clonotype was seen at least ten times. The chain uses TRBV15 and TRBJ2-1; D perhaps matches TRBD2 (7 bases). Trimming took off 0 bases at V and 8 bases at J, with 14 bases between the two ends. Per germline, CDR1 LNHNV and CDR2 YYDKDF (reference sequence). The CDR3 totals 15 residues. CDR3 nucleotides: TGTGCCACCAGCAGAGATCCACGGGGGGCCCATGAGCAGTTCTTC. As protein: CATSRDPRGAHEQFF.

The chain is built from TRBV29-1 and TRBJ2-1; 9 nucleotides match TRBD2. Trimming cost V 1 base and J 12 bases; bases outside gene matches: 10. CDR1 is SQVTM, CDR2 ANQGSEA, per germline. The CDR3 is 14 residues long. The CDR3 DNA sequence: TGCAGCGTTGAAGGCGGGGGGGGTGCCATATCGCAGTTCTTC. Residues: CSVEGGGGAISQFF.

This clonotype came up a few times. V is TRBV6-6 and J is TRBJ1-2; D ambiguous. Germline V gene data show CDR1 as MNHNY and CDR2 as SVGAGI (reference sequence). The CDR3 runs to 9 residues. The CDR3 loop is CLAGGGYTF. As DNA, the CDR3 is TGTCTCGCTGGTGGTGGCTACACCTTC.

The rearrangement links TRBV7-2 to TRBJ2-3; tentatively, D is TRBD1 (5 bases). Trimming took 5 bases from V and 0 from J, leaving 18 bases between them. Germline V gives CDR1 SGHTA, CDR2 FQGNSA. CDR3 length: 17 amino acids. The CDR3 region has the DNA TGTGCCAGCAGCGCCAGGGTCACCTCTCCTAGCACAGATACGCAGTATTTT. It codes for CASSARVTSPSTDTQYF. The full variable domain, rest sourced from reference TRBV7-2 and TRBJ2-3, is GAGVSQSPSNKVTEKGKDVELRCDPISGHTALYWYRQSLGQGLEFLIYFQGNSAPDKSGLPSDRFSAERTGGSVSTLTIQRTQQEDSAVYLCASSARVTSPSTDTQYFGPGTRLTVL.

The chain combines TRBV4-2 with TRBJ2-2; D is ambiguous. The V and J ends lost 0 bases and 7 bases respectively, with 18 bases between them. The CDR3 has 17 amino acids. The germline V gene has CDR1 LGHNA and CDR2 YNFKEQ. The CDR3 reads CASSQEAAKRTGGELFF. The CDR3 nucleotides are TGTGCCAGCAGCCAAGAGGCTGCGAAAAGGACGGGCGGGGAGCTGTTTTTT.

In this sample, this clonotype turned up a few times. The rearrangement uses TRBV6-2 or TRBV6-3 and TRBJ1-1, with D unresolved. The CDR3 spans 13 residues. Trimming stripped 6 bases from V and 4 bases from J, with 12 bases between. CDR1 MNHEY and CDR2 SVGEGT come from the germline V gene. CDR3 DNA: TGTGCCAGCAGGTCTCGTTTAGGCACTGAAGCTTTCTTT. Amino acids: CASRSRLGTEAFF.

The chain joins TRBV27 to TRBJ2-7, with D unclear. The V gene's germline CDR1 is MNHEY and CDR2 SMNVEV (reference sequence). CDR3 length: 12 residues. Trimming removed 8 bases at V and 1 base at J, with 9 bases between. The CDR3 sequence is CASDTVSYEQYV. The CDR3, as DNA: TGTGCCAGCGACACAGTATCCTACGAGCAGTACGTC.

As DNA, the CDR3 is TGTGCCAGCAGCATAGGCCGTTCTACAGGGGGGGAGGAGACCCAGTACTTC. Encoded protein: CASSIGRSTGGEETQYF. The rearrangement links TRBV5-5 to TRBJ2-5; D is perhaps TRBD1 (8 bases). There are 17 residues in the CDR3. The germline V gene encodes CDR1 SGHKS and CDR2 YYEKEE (reference sequence). Deletions cut 4 bases from V and 5 bases from J, with 24 bases between.

CDR3 sequence: CASSLVQGAAAFF. As DNA, the CDR3 is TGTGCCAGCAGTTTGGTACAGGGGGCTGCAGCTTTCTTT. The chain carries TRBV12-3 or TRBV12-4 and TRBJ1-1; 9 nucleotides align to TRBD1. CDR3 size: 13 residues. The J segment lost 10 bases and the V segment lost 3 bases, leaving 6 bases of the junction unmatched.

This clonotype was observed at least ten times. The rearrangement links TRBV6-2 or TRBV6-3 to TRBJ2-1; 9 bases align to TRBD2. The CDR3 contains 14 residues. The junction had 12 bases not matched to a gene; V was cut back by 9 bases and J by 9 bases. Per the germline V gene, CDR1 is MNHEY and CDR2 is SVGEGT. CDR3 DNA: TGTGCCAGTACCAGGACTAGCGCGGGAAGTGAGCAGTTCTTC. Its protein product is CASTRTSAGSEQFF.

This clonotype was seen a handful of times. V is TRBV4-3 and J is TRBJ2-7, with D perhaps TRBD1 or TRBD2 (6 bases each). The V gene's germline CDR1 is LGHNA and CDR2 YSLEER. V shed 4 bases and J shed 5 bases, with 15 bases lying between them. CDR3 size: 14 residues. CDR3 loop: CASSPSRGLDEQYF. The CDR3 DNA is TGCGCCAGCAGCCCTAGCCGGGGGCTCGACGAGCAGTACTTC.

This sequence joins TRBV4-3 and TRBJ2-3; D is tentatively TRBD1 or TRBD2 (5 bases each). With 1 base removed from V and 0 bases from J, the gap between germline ends came to 11 bases. Germline V CDR1 and CDR2: LGHNA, YSLEER. This CDR3 spans 16 amino acids. The DNA of the CDR3 is TGCGCCAGCAGCCAAGCCGAGGGGTCTAGCACAGATACGCAGTATTTT. Protein: CASSQAEGSSTDTQYF.

This clonotype was observed a handful of times. The chain's CDR3 is CASSYGGAQNTEAFF. In DNA, the CDR3 is TGCGCCAGCAGCTACGGGGGGGCCCAGAACACTGAAGCTTTCTTT. The rearrangement joins TRBV5-1 to TRBJ1-1; maybe TRBD1 (6 bases). The germline CDR1 and CDR2 sequences are SGHRS and YFSETQ. Trimming pared 3 bases from V and 1 base from J, leaving 13 bases between. CDR3 length: 15 residues.

The chain combines TRBV6-1 with TRBJ2-3; TRBD1 matches at 7 bases. This CDR3 comprises 15 residues. Germline CDR1 is MNHNS and CDR2 is SASEGT. V shed 5 bases and J 2 bases; nucleotides not matched to a gene: 7. CDR3 amino acids: CASSPYRGFTDTQYF. In nucleotides, the CDR3 is TGTGCCAGCAGTCCTTACAGGGGATTCACAGATACGCAGTATTTT.

This chain joins TRBV30 and TRBJ1-4; D is unclear. The germline V and J ends were trimmed by 2 bases and 8 bases, with 6 bases remaining between them. Germline V CDR1 and CDR2: GTSNPN, SVGIG (reference sequence). The CDR3 has 11 amino acids. DNA of the CDR3: TGTGCCTGGAGTCTAACGGAAAAACTGTTTTTT. It yields the protein CAWSLTEKLFF.

There are a few counts of this clonotype. The V and J genes are TRBV15 and TRBJ2-2; the D is unclear. Deletions cut 7 bases from V and 6 bases from J, with 12 bases between. The germline gives CDR1 LNHNV, CDR2 YYDKDF (reference sequence). This CDR3 contains 13 residues. The CDR3 DNA reads as TGTGCCACCACCCCAGTCGAGTCCGGGGAGCTGTTTTTT. The encoded protein is CATTPVESGELFF. The whole variable domain, remainder taken from reference TRBV15 and TRBJ2-2, is DAMVIQNPRYQVTQFGKPVTLSCSQTLNHNVMYWYQQKSSQAPKLLFHYYDKDFNNEADTPDNFQSRRPNTSFCFLDIRSPGLGDTAMYLCATTPVESGELFFGEGSRLTVL.

The rearrangement links TRBV11-2 to TRBJ2-5; 13 bases are a match to TRBD2. The V gene's germline CDR1 is SGHAT and CDR2 FQNNGV. V dropped 5 bases and J dropped 9; count of bases not matched to a gene: 9. The CDR3 runs 15 residues. The CDR3 region is CASSRTSGGVLAQYF. For the CDR3, the DNA is TGTGCCAGCAGCCGTACTAGCGGGGGGGTCCTGGCCCAGTACTTC.

The table lists this clonotype with many counts. The chain links TRBV20-1 to TRBJ2-3, with D hard to call. Germline CDR1 DFQATT, CDR2 SNEGSKA (reference sequence). The V gene lost 5 bases and the J gene lost 4 bases, with 13 bases spanning the gap. The CDR3 sequence is 13 residues long. The CDR3 loop reads CSASPSESDTQYF. The CDR3 nucleotides are TGCAGTGCTTCCCCTTCAGAGTCAGATACGCAGTATTTT.

This clonotype occurred a few times. The V and J genes are TRBV28 and TRBJ2-4; a possible D gene is TRBD1 (5 bases). CDR1 is MDHEN, CDR2 SYDVKM, per germline. V was shortened by 6 bases and J by 6 bases, with 18 bases between the two germline ends. This CDR3 has 15 residues. CDR3 nucleotides: TGTGCCAGCAGAATGGGGCTCCTGAGTGGAAACATTCAGTACTTC. It encodes CASRMGLLSGNIQYF.

CDR3 loop: CASLSGGVGNNEQFF. As DNA, the CDR3 is TGTGCCAGCCTTTCAGGGGGCGTGGGAAACAATGAGCAGTTCTTC. The chain carries TRBV28 and TRBJ2-1, with 8 nucleotides matching TRBD1. The V and J ends lost 8 bases and 5 bases, in that order; junction bases with no gene match: 11. Germline V gene data show CDR1 as MDHEN and CDR2 as SYDVKM. The CDR3 is 15 amino acids.

The chain couples TRBV10-3 to TRBJ2-7; 13 nucleotides match TRBD2. From germline, CDR1 is ENHRY and CDR2 SYGVKD. There are 16 residues in the CDR3. V lost 6 bases, J lost 3 bases, and 8 bases stayed unmatched. CDR3: CAISGGTSGNLYEQYV. The CDR3, as DNA: TGTGCCATCAGCGGCGGGACTAGCGGGAATCTCTACGAGCAGTACGTC.